This entry lists 10 T cell receptor beta chains sequenced from one sample in a study of T cells in localized non-small cell lung cancer. Assay: immunoSEQ multiplex PCR; the TCRdb copy retains only in-frame clones and omits some. The sample contains roughly 1,300 clones, 20% to 30% of which appear only once. Sequenced here: normal lung tissue next to the tumor, sampled before any cancer treatment. Receptors were obtained from a woman aged 35-70 years with stage I squamous cell lung carcinoma.

This clone showed up just a few times. This chain joins TRBV28 and TRBJ2-5; a possible D gene is TRBD1 (5 bases). CDR1 is MDHEN, CDR2 SYDVKM, per germline. Trimming took 3 bases from V and 5 from J, leaving 13 bases between them. There are 14 residues in the CDR3. CDR3 bases: TGTGCCAGCAGTTTTGTTACAGGCTGGGAGACCCAGTACTTC. It is translated as CASSFVTGWETQYF.

The chain employs TRBV6-8 and TRBJ2-5; either TRBD1 or TRBD2 may fit D (6 bases each). Looked up from germline, CDR1 is MNHGY and CDR2 is SAAAGT. V lost 10 bases, J lost 4 bases, and 16 bases lay in between. The CDR3 loop spans 13 amino acids. This chain's CDR3 is CATGGGLGETQYF. CDR3 sequence (DNA): TGTGCCACCGGAGGGGGTCTGGGAGAGACCCAGTACTTC.

V gene TRBV4-1 combines with J gene TRBJ1-2; the match to TRBD1 covers 8 bases. The CDR3 extends over 15 amino acids. V dropped 1 base and J dropped 2; count of bases not matched to a gene: 3. Germline V gives CDR1 MGHRA, CDR2 YSYEKL. In DNA, the CDR3 is TGCGCCAGCAGCCAAGTAGACAGGGGAAACTATGGCTACACCTTC. Residues: CASSQVDRGNYGYTF.

There are a few counts of this clone. V usage is TRBV9 and J usage is TRBJ1-4; perhaps TRBD1 as D (5 bases). The CDR3 has 14 residues. With 4 bases removed from V and 7 bases from J, the gap between germline ends came to 14 bases. The germline V gene has CDR1 SGDLS and CDR2 YYNGEE. The CDR3 loop is CASSLTVGSEKLFF. CDR3 nucleotides: TGTGCCAGCAGCTTGACAGTTGGGAGTGAAAAACTGTTTTTT. The variable domain in full, completed from reference TRBV9 and TRBJ1-4, reads DSGVTQTPKHLITATGQRVTLRCSPRSGDLSVYWYQQSLDQGLQFLIQYYNGEERAKGNILERFSAQQFPDLHSELNLSSLELGDSALYFCASSLTVGSEKLFFGSGTQLSVL.

This clone is labeled as large. This chain connects TRBV6-8 to TRBJ2-7, with D perhaps TRBD1 (6 bases). The CDR3 extends over 13 amino acids. V gave up 5 bases and J gave up 7 bases, with 15 bases separating them. Germline V lookup: CDR1 MNHGY, CDR2 SAAAGT. The CDR3 reads CASSLSQDSEQYF. CDR3 sequence (DNA): TGTGCCAGCAGTCTATCCCAGGACAGTGAGCAGTACTTC.

The chain links TRBV7-4 to TRBJ2-1, with D possibly matching TRBD2 (6 bases). V shed 3 bases and J shed 6 bases, with 9 bases lying between them. The germline CDR1 and CDR2 sequences are SGHVT and SQSDAQ. The CDR3 runs 13 residues. CDR3 protein: CASSFPGVNEQFF. CDR3 DNA sequence: TGTGCCAGCAGCTTCCCGGGAGTCAATGAGCAGTTCTTC.

V and J are TRBV30 and TRBJ2-3; D not resolved. V lost 2 bases to trimming and J lost 2 bases, with 11 bases between them. This CDR3 has 14 amino acids. Per the germline V gene, CDR1 is GTSNPN and CDR2 is SVGIG (reference sequence). In nucleotides, the CDR3 is TGTGCCTGGAGTTCCAAGAGAGTCACAGATACGCAGTATTTT. This codes for CAWSSKRVTDTQYF. Combining the CDR3 with reference TRBV30 and TRBJ2-3 gives the whole variable domain SQTIHQWPATLVQPVGSPLSLECTVEGTSNPNLYWYRQAAGRGLQLLFYSVGIGQISSEVPQNLSASRPQDRQFILSSKKLLLSDSGFYLCAWSSKRVTDTQYFGPGTRLTVL.

The chain combines TRBV18 with TRBJ2-5; D is undetermined. V dropped 4 bases and J dropped 5 bases, with 8 bases sitting between them. Germline lookup yields CDR1 KGHSH and CDR2 LQKENI. The CDR3 loop spans 12 amino acids. The CDR3 nucleotides are TGTGCCAGCTCACGATTGGGCGAGACCCAGTACTTC. This gives the protein CASSRLGETQYF.

This clone was counted only a few times. V usage is TRBV10-3 and J usage is TRBJ2-7, with D perhaps TRBD1 or TRBD2 (5 bases each). The germline V and J ends were trimmed by 2 bases and 5 bases, with 16 bases remaining between them. There are 15 residues in the CDR3. The germline gives CDR1 ENHRY, CDR2 SYGVKD. Here the CDR3 reads CAISEIGTGPDEQYF. The CDR3 nucleotides read TGTGCCATCAGTGAGATCGGGACGGGCCCCGACGAGCAGTACTTC.

This clone was counted a few times. The chain is built from TRBV6-8 and TRBJ2-7, with D unresolved. Trimming pared 3 bases from V and 3 bases from J, leaving 6 bases between. CDR3 size: 12 residues. The germline CDR1 and CDR2 sequences are MNHGY and SAAAGT. As DNA, the CDR3 is TGTGCCAGCAGTTATGGGTACTACGAGCAGTACTTC. This translates into CASSYGYYEQYF.